This is a list of T cell receptor beta chains from one sample in a study of PD-L1 blockade in urothelial cancer. Clones were read by immunoSEQ multiplex PCR, and TCRdb kept only the in-frame ones, dropping some. Altogether 100,000 to 150,000 clones are present, about four fifths being singletons, with the ten largest covering 2.5% to 3.5%. The source material was PBMCs, sampled around atezolizumab (anti-PD-L1) treatment. The receptors stem from a man aged 50-59 years with urothelial cancer. Both conserved end residues are part of each CDR3. D genes are given only for firm matches. Size is omitted from some rows. Given values are once, few, many or a class for expanded clones.

clone_size	d_call	v_call	j_call	cdr3_nt	cdr3_aa
once	-	TRBV19	TRBJ2-2	TGTGCCAGTAGTATAAGGCCCGGCCGGAGACCGAACACCGGGGAGCTGTTTTTT	CASSIRPGRRPNTGELFF
-	-	TRBV23-1	TRBJ1-5	TGCGCCAGCAGTCAATCAGGCGGGACCAATCAGCCCCAGCATTTT	CASSQSGGTNQPQHF
-	TRBD2	TRBV28	TRBJ2-7	TGTGCCAGCAGTTTAAAGACTAGCGGGAGCCCAAGCGAGCAGTACTTC	CASSLKTSGSPSEQYF
-	-	TRBV19	TRBJ2-1	TGTGCCAGTAGTATTTTTAGCGGTCACAATGAGCAGTTCTTC	CASSIFSGHNEQFF
once	-	TRBV7-6	TRBJ1-6	TGTGCCAGCAGCTCGTACTATAATTCACCCCTCCACTTT	CASSSYYNSPLHF
once	TRBD1	TRBV30	TRBJ1-2	TGTGCCTGGAGTGTACGGGTCGTGGGACAGGGAAACTATGGCTACACCTTC	CAWSVRVVGQGNYGYTF
-	-	TRBV30	TRBJ1-6	TGTGCCTGGAGTGTGGCAAATAATTCACCCCTCCACTTT	CAWSVANNSPLHF
-	-	TRBV19	TRBJ2-5	TGTGCCAGTAGTATAGGCGGGGCCACCGGGGCCCAGTACTTC	CASSIGGATGAQYF
-	-	TRBV7-6	TRBJ2-2	TGTGCCAGCAGCTCGGGGGTCAATGCGAACACCGGGGAGCTGTTTTTT	CASSSGVNANTGELFF
-	-	TRBV7-6	TRBJ1-1	TGTGCCAGCAGCTTAAGAGTTACAGGGATGAACACTGAAGCTTTCTTT	CASSLRVTGMNTEAFF
-	TRBD1	TRBV7-6	TRBJ2-1	TGTGCCAGCAGCCGGACAGGGGGCTACAATGAGCAGTTCTTC	CASSRTGGYNEQFF
-	-	TRBV18	TRBJ1-2	TGTGCCAGCTCTGACAATAACTATGGCTACACCTTC	CASSDNNYGYTF
-	TRBD1	TRBV29-1	TRBJ2-5	TGCAGCGTGGACAGGGGGCTGGAGGAGACCCAGTACTTC	CSVDRGLEETQYF
-	-	TRBV19	TRBJ2-2	TGTGCCAGTAGTATCGGAGTCACCGGGGAGCTGTTTTTT	CASSIGVTGELFF
-	-	TRBV4-1	TRBJ1-1	TGCGCCAGCAGCCAAGTTAACAGGGAGAACACTGAAGCTTTCTTT	CASSQVNRENTEAFF
few	-	TRBV30	TRBJ1-3	TGTGCCTGGAGCAGAGGTGCTGGAAACACCATATATTTT	CAWSRGAGNTIYF
-	-	TRBV4-2	TRBJ1-6	TGTGCCAGCAGACCGGCGGAAAACATTAATTCACCCCTCCACTTT	CASRPAENINSPLHF
-	TRBD1	TRBV28	TRBJ2-5	TGTGCCAGCAGGGGGACAGTTCAAGAGACCCAGTACTTC	CASRGTVQETQYF
-	-	TRBV30	TRBJ1-1	TGTGCCTGGAGTAGCCCAGGACTACCCGGCACTGAAGCTTTCTTT	CAWSSPGLPGTEAFF
few	-	TRBV6-1	TRBJ2-7	TGTGCCAGCAGTGAAGCCCGTTTCGAGCAGTACTTC	CASSEARFEQYF
-	-	TRBV10-3	TRBJ1-1	TGTGCCATCGGAGACAGGAACACTGAAGCTTTCTTT	CAIGDRNTEAFF
few	-	TRBV10-3	TRBJ1-4	TGTGCCATCAGTCCGGACAGTGAAAAACTGTTTTTT	CAISPDSEKLFF
-	TRBD2	TRBV5-4	TRBJ2-3	TGTGCCAGCAGACCACCGGCGGGGCTAGCGGCCGATACGCAGTATTTT	CASRPPAGLAADTQYF
-	-	TRBV18	TRBJ1-1	TGTGCCAGCTCACTAGGGAGGAACACTGAAGCTTTCTTT	CASSLGRNTEAFF
-	-	TRBV10-1	TRBJ2-6	TGCGCCAGCAGTGAGGGGGGGTCTGGGGCCAACGTCCTGACTTTC	CASSEGGSGANVLTF
-	-	TRBV9	TRBJ2-1	TGTGCCAGCAGCTCTAGACCCTTTAACAATGAGCAGTTCTTC	CASSSRPFNNEQFF
few	-	TRBV14	TRBJ1-1	TGTGCCAGCAGCCAAGATCGGTCCCGAGGGGGCACTGAAGCTTTCTTT	CASSQDRSRGGTEAFF
-	-	TRBV7-3	TRBJ2-5	TGTGCCAGCAGCGCCGGACAGAAAGAGACCCAGTACTTC	CASSAGQKETQYF
once	TRBD1	TRBV28	TRBJ1-5	TGTGCCAGCAGTGGTAACAGGGGGAATCAGCCCCAGCATTTT	CASSGNRGNQPQHF
once	-	TRBV19	TRBJ2-3	TGTGCCAGTAGTATTACGGGGTCTCGGGCAGATACGCAGTATTTT	CASSITGSRADTQYF
-	TRBD2	TRBV27	TRBJ2-2	TGTGCCAGCAGCCCCGGGACTAGCTATGCGTCCGGGGAGCTGTTTTTT	CASSPGTSYASGELFF
-	-	TRBV2	TRBJ2-5	TGTGCCAGCAGCGAGCGGCAAGAGACCCAGTACTTC	CASSERQETQYF
-	TRBD2	TRBV5-1	TRBJ2-2	TGCGCCAGCAGCTTGGCGGGGACTAGCCGCTCGTTCACCGGGGAGCTGTTTTTT	CASSLAGTSRSFTGELFF
few	TRBD2	TRBV11-2	TRBJ2-7	TGTGCCAGCAGCCTCGTCACTAGCGGCCCCTCCTACGAGCAGTACTTC	CASSLVTSGPSYEQYF
-	-	TRBV18	TRBJ2-3	TGTGCCAGCTCACCTCTCCGGGACTGGAGCACAGATACGCAGTATTTT	CASSPLRDWSTDTQYF
once	-	TRBV10-1	TRBJ2-3	TGCGCCAGCAGCCGCGAGGGTCTAGATACGCAGTATTTT	CASSREGLDTQYF
once	-	TRBV5-4	TRBJ2-5	TGTGCCAGCAGCTTGGAAGGGGCGGAGACCCAGTACTTC	CASSLEGAETQYF
-	TRBD1	TRBV27	TRBJ1-2	TGTGCCAGCAGTTGGAACGGACAGGGGGACTATGGCTACACCTTC	CASSWNGQGDYGYTF
-	-	TRBV7-9	TRBJ1-1	TGTGCCGCGGGGACGGTGAACACTGAAGCTTTCTTT	CAAGTVNTEAFF
-	-	TRBV19	TRBJ1-2	TGTGCCAGTAGTATAGCCCTGCGGCGGGACAACTATGGCTACACCTTC	CASSIALRRDNYGYTF
few	-	TRBV28	TRBJ1-2	TGTGCCAGCAGTTCCCGTTTCAACTATAACTATGGCTACACCTTC	CASSSRFNYNYGYTF
-	TRBD2	TRBV5-1	TRBJ2-5	TGCGCCAGCAGCTTGGTGCCCGCGGGAGGGCCCCAAGAGACCCAGTACTTC	CASSLVPAGGPQETQYF
many	-	TRBV5-4	TRBJ1-5	TGTGCCAGCAGCTTGGCCGGGGGGAATCAGCCCCAGCATTTT	CASSLAGGNQPQHF